The 14 T cell receptor beta chains below all came from one sample that was sequenced in a study of cytomegalovirus exposure and HLA in healthy donors. It was with 60 Vbeta and 13 Jbeta primers that the PCR ran. This table comes from immunoSEQ multiplex PCR, and its TCRdb copy is limited to in-frame clones, with some not included. The sample lists around 280,000 clones; approximately 90% were seen once. The sample was PBMCs. The origin of the receptors is a woman under 30 in good health and CMV-seronegative.

V usage is TRBV6-1 and J usage is TRBJ2-2; 10 nucleotides align to TRBD1. The CDR3 extends over 15 amino acids. CDR1 and CDR2 from the germline V gene are MNHNS and SASEGT. J gave up 3 bases and V 6 bases, and 4 bases lay outside the gene matches. Here the CDR3 DNA reads TGTGCCAGCAGGGGACAGGGGAAATACACCGGGGAGCTGTTTTTT. The encoded protein is CASRGQGKYTGELFF.

This clone appeared a single time. The chain links TRBV2 to TRBJ2-1; 10 bases are a match to TRBD2. Per the germline V gene, CDR1 is SNHLY and CDR2 is FYNNEI. The length of the CDR3 is 15 residues. With V trimmed by 7 bases and J by 4 bases, 7 bases remained unmatched. Written as DNA, the CDR3 is TGTGCCAGCACCCCCGAAGCGGGGGGGTACAATGAGCAGTTCTTC. Translating it yields CASTPEAGGYNEQFF.

The V and J genes are TRBV11-2 and TRBJ2-1; D is unclear. Trimming cost V 0 bases and J 3 bases, with 9 bases left between them. The CDR3 is 15 amino acids. Per germline, CDR1 SGHAT and CDR2 FQNNGV. The CDR3 DNA reads TGTGCCAGCAGCTTAGATGTAGCCAACTACAATGAGCAGTTCTTC. Translation gives CASSLDVANYNEQFF.

The chain has TRBV5-6 and TRBJ2-1, with D possibly being TRBD2 (7 bases). From germline, CDR1 is SGHDT and CDR2 YYEEEE. The CDR3 covers 16 residues. Trimming removed 0 bases from V and 3 bases from J, with 13 bases in between. Here the CDR3 reads CASSLDQGRVYNEQFF. The CDR3 DNA is TGTGCCAGCAGCTTGGATCAGGGGAGGGTCTACAATGAGCAGTTCTTC.

A few counts support this clone. The gene calls are TRBV27 and TRBJ1-6, with D possibly TRBD1 on 5 matching bases. The V end lost 2 bases, the J end lost 9 bases, and 20 bases lay between the germline ends. The CDR3 extends over 17 amino acids. Germline CDR1 is MNHEY and CDR2 is SMNVEV (reference sequence). The CDR3 sequence: CASSLQPQGSGSSPLHF. The CDR3 nucleotides read TGTGCCAGCAGTTTACAACCCCAGGGTTCGGGTAGTTCACCCCTCCACTTT.

The chain employs TRBV27 and TRBJ1-2; D perhaps matches TRBD1 (6 bases). Trimming left V 5 bases short and J 4 bases short, with 20 bases between. The germline V gene encodes CDR1 MNHEY and CDR2 SMNVEV (reference sequence). The CDR3 consists of 16 residues. CDR3 region: CASSPGAGASIYGYTF. In DNA, the CDR3 is TGTGCCAGCAGTCCGGGGGCGGGGGCCTCTATCTATGGCTACACCTTC.

The chain couples TRBV2 to TRBJ2-7, with TRBD1 matching over 9 bases. The V and J ends lost 7 bases and 3 bases, in that order; junction bases with no gene match: 10. Germline V gene sequence: CDR1 SNHLY, CDR2 FYNNEI. The CDR3 consists of 15 residues. As DNA, the CDR3 is TGTGCCAGCACCACCCCGGGACAGGGCTTCTACGAGCAGTACTTC. Encoded protein: CASTTPGQGFYEQYF.

CDR3 sequence (DNA): TGCGCCAGCAGTTACAGGGGCTTGGGAAAACTGTTTTTT. Translating gives CASSYRGLGKLFF. The V gene is TRBV5-1, the J gene TRBJ1-4, with 7 bases lining up with TRBD1. The V and J ends lost 5 bases and 10 bases, in that order; junction bases with no gene match: 8. CDR3 length: 13 residues. The germline gives CDR1 SGHRS, CDR2 YFSETQ.

The count of this clone is one. V is TRBV9 and J is TRBJ2-7, with D possibly matching TRBD1 (6 bases). Germline CDR1 and CDR2: SGDLS and YYNGEE. The CDR3 contains 15 residues. Trimming cost V 0 bases and J 3 bases, with 13 bases left between them. CDR3 DNA: TGTGCCAGCAGCGTAGAACAGGGTGCTAGCTACGAGCAGTACTTC. Its translation: CASSVEQGASYEQYF.

The rearrangement uses TRBV9 and TRBJ2-7, with D hard to call. The CDR3 contains 15 residues. The germline gives CDR1 SGDLS, CDR2 YYNGEE. Trimming took 0 bases from V and 2 from J, leaving 12 bases between them. The CDR3 nucleotides are TGTGCCAGCAGCGTAGGAGTAGCTTCCACCTACGAGCAGTACTTC. Translating it yields CASSVGVASTYEQYF.

This chain links TRBV7-3 with TRBJ2-7, with 10 bases that match TRBD1. Trimming took 3 bases from V and 4 from J; bases not matched to a gene: 3. There are 14 residues in the CDR3. CDR1 is SGHTA, CDR2 FQGTGA, per germline. The CDR3 DNA sequence: TGTGCCAGCAGCTTCGGACAGGGGGATTACGAGCAGTACTTC. Its translation is CASSFGQGDYEQYF.

CDR3 in amino acids: CASSNVLSTGQGYTF. Written as DNA, the CDR3 is TGCGCCAGCAGCAATGTACTATCGACAGGGCAAGGCTACACCTTC. The chain couples TRBV5-1 to TRBJ1-2, with TRBD1 identical over 7 bases. V lost 4 bases and J lost 8; bases outside the gene matches: 14. From germline, CDR1 is SGHRS and CDR2 YFSETQ. This CDR3 is 15 amino acids long.

The chain employs TRBV6-5 and TRBJ1-5, with D perhaps TRBD1 (5 bases). Trimming took 6 bases from V and 4 from J, leaving 10 bases between them. CDR3 length: 13 residues. Germline loops: CDR1 MNHEY, CDR2 SVGAGI. CDR3 coding DNA: TGTGCCAGCAGCCGGACACCGAATCAGCCCCAGCATTTT. This encodes CASSRTPNQPQHF.

The chain joins TRBV10-3 to TRBJ2-3, with 8 bases fitting TRBD2. V trimming: 11 bases; J trimming: 1 base; junction bases outside the gene matches: 11. Germline V CDR1 and CDR2: ENHRY, SYGVKD. CDR3 length: 15 amino acids. For the CDR3, the DNA is TGTGCCTCAGCGGCGGGGGGCCGGGGCACAGATACGCAGTATTTT. It yields the protein CASAAGGRGTDTQYF.